This T cell receptor beta chain was profiled in a study of T cell responses to AZD1222 COVID-19 vaccine. The wider study: Samples with a second dose at about 4 or about 12 weeks were pooled together. Study-level results: Spike regions recognized by vaccine-associated CD4 TCRs spanned the protein, led by 160-218 and 743-854. Spike-specific TCRs gained breadth and depth after people received two AZD1222 doses. A reported finding is that nearly half of spike-specific TCRs target unmutated variant regions.

Libraries were prepared by immunoSEQ multiplex PCR; TCRdb keeps only in-frame clonotypes and omits some of them. The table lists about 150,000 clones, about 93% of them singletons. CDR3 length: 12 amino acids. V lost 7 bases to trimming and J lost 3 bases, with 6 bases between them. From germline, CDR1 is SGHVS and CDR2 FNYEAQ. Regarding this clone: Its antigen remains unknown.

The rearrangement links TRBV7-6 to TRBJ2-2; D is unresolved. The receptor comes from an adult in good health. Sequences were derived from peripheral blood, sampled on day 0 of AZD1222 vaccination. CDR3 sequence reads: CASTGHTGELFF. In DNA, the CDR3 is TGTGCCAGCACAGGTCACACCGGGGAGCTGTTTTTT.